This T cell receptor beta chain stems from a study of early T cells in non-severe SARS-CoV-2 infection. Unique molecular identifiers were affixed to single, distinct cDNA molecules. TCRdb re-called the 5' RACE reads through MiXCR, storing one row per CDR3 protein. In the table there are around 57,000 distinct CDR3 sequences, about 12% of which are singletons. At least ten counts were recorded for this clonotype. Trimming removed 1 base at V and 7 bases at J, with 14 bases between. Germline V gene lookup returns CDR1 KGHSH and CDR2 LQKENI. CDR3 size: 15 residues. Sequencing was performed on whole blood. V is TRBV18 and J is TRBJ1-5; D unclear. This clonotype was obtained from an adult who was a healthcare worker with PCR-confirmed SARS-CoV-2 infection or an uninfected control (not recorded which). Written as DNA, the CDR3 is TGTGCCAGCTCACCACAAACGAGGGTGGGCCAGCCCCAGCATTTT. Encoded protein: CASSPQTRVGQPQHF. Filled out from reference TRBV18 and TRBJ1-5, the complete variable domain reads NAGVMQNPRHLVRRRGQEARLRCSPMKGHSHVYWYRQLPEEGLKFMVYLQKENIIDESGMPKERFSAEFPKEGPSILRIQQVVRGDSAAYFCASSPQTRVGQPQHFGDGTRLSIL.